This T cell receptor (beta chain) came from a study of cytotoxic CD8 clonotypes in ibrutinib-treated CLL. The planned depth of sequencing spanned 1 in 200,000 to 1 in 1 million T cells. Repertoires were generated with immunoSEQ multiplex PCR, while TCRdb's copy carries only in-frame clones and drops some. The sample yields about 330,000 clones, about 61% seen once. The sequence was collected from a human donor with chronic lymphocytic leukemia. The sequencing here drew on PBMCs, taken after 36 months of ibrutinib treatment.

For the CDR3, the DNA is TGCGCCAGCAGCCAACGGGACATTCGGGGCTACACCTTC. Amino acid sequence: CASSQRDIRGYTF. This chain uses TRBV5-1 with TRBJ1-2; TRBD1 might be the D (6 bases). Germline V CDR1 and CDR2: SGHRS, YFSETQ. This CDR3 is built from 13 residues. The ends were cut back, 4 bases at V and 8 bases at J, with 15 bases in the middle.